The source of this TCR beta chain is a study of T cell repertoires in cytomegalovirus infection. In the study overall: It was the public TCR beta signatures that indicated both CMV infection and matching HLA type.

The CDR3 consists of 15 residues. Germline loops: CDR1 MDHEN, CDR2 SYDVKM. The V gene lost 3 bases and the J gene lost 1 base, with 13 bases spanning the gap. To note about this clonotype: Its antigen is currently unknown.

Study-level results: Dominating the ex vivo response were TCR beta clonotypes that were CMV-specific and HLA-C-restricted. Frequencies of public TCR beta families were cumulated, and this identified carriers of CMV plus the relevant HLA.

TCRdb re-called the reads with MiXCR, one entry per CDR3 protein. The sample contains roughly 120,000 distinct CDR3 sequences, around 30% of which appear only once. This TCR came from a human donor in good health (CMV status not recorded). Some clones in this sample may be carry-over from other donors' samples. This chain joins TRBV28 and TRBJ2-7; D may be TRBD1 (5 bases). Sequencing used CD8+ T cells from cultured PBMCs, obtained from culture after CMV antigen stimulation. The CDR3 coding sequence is TGTGCCAGCAGTTTGGGCAGGGAAGGATCCTACGAGCAGTACTTC. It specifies CASSLGREGSYEQYF.